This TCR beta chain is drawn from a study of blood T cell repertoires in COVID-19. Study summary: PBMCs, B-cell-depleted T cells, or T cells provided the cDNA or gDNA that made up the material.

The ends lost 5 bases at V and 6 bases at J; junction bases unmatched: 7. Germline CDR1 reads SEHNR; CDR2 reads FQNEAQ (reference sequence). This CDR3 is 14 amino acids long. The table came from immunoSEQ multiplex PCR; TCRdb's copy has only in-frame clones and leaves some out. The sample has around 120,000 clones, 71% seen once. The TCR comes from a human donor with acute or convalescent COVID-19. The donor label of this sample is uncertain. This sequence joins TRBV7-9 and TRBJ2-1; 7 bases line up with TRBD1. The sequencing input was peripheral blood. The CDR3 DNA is TGTGCCAGCAGCACCATACAGGGGCTCAATGAGCAGTTCTTC. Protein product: CASSTIQGLNEQFF.